This section outlines one TCR beta chain sequence together with its context. The sample belongs to a study of T cell changes during pregnancy in multiple sclerosis. The V segment lost 5 bases and the J segment 1 base; nucleotides outside the gene matches: 5. Looked up from germline, CDR1 is GTSNPN and CDR2 is SVGIG (reference sequence). The CDR3 is made up of 13 amino acids. Clones were read by immunoSEQ multiplex PCR, and TCRdb kept only the in-frame ones, dropping some. Of some 85,000 clones listed, about 94% are singletons. The chain has TRBV30 and TRBJ2-7; TRBD2 matches 7 bases. The TCR was taken from a female donor in good health, enrolled as a control in a pregnancy study. Source: peripheral blood, taken in the second trimester of pregnancy. The CDR3 loop reads CAWGGGGSYEQYF. In nucleotides, the CDR3 is TGTGCCTGGGGAGGCGGGGGATCCTACGAGCAGTACTTC.